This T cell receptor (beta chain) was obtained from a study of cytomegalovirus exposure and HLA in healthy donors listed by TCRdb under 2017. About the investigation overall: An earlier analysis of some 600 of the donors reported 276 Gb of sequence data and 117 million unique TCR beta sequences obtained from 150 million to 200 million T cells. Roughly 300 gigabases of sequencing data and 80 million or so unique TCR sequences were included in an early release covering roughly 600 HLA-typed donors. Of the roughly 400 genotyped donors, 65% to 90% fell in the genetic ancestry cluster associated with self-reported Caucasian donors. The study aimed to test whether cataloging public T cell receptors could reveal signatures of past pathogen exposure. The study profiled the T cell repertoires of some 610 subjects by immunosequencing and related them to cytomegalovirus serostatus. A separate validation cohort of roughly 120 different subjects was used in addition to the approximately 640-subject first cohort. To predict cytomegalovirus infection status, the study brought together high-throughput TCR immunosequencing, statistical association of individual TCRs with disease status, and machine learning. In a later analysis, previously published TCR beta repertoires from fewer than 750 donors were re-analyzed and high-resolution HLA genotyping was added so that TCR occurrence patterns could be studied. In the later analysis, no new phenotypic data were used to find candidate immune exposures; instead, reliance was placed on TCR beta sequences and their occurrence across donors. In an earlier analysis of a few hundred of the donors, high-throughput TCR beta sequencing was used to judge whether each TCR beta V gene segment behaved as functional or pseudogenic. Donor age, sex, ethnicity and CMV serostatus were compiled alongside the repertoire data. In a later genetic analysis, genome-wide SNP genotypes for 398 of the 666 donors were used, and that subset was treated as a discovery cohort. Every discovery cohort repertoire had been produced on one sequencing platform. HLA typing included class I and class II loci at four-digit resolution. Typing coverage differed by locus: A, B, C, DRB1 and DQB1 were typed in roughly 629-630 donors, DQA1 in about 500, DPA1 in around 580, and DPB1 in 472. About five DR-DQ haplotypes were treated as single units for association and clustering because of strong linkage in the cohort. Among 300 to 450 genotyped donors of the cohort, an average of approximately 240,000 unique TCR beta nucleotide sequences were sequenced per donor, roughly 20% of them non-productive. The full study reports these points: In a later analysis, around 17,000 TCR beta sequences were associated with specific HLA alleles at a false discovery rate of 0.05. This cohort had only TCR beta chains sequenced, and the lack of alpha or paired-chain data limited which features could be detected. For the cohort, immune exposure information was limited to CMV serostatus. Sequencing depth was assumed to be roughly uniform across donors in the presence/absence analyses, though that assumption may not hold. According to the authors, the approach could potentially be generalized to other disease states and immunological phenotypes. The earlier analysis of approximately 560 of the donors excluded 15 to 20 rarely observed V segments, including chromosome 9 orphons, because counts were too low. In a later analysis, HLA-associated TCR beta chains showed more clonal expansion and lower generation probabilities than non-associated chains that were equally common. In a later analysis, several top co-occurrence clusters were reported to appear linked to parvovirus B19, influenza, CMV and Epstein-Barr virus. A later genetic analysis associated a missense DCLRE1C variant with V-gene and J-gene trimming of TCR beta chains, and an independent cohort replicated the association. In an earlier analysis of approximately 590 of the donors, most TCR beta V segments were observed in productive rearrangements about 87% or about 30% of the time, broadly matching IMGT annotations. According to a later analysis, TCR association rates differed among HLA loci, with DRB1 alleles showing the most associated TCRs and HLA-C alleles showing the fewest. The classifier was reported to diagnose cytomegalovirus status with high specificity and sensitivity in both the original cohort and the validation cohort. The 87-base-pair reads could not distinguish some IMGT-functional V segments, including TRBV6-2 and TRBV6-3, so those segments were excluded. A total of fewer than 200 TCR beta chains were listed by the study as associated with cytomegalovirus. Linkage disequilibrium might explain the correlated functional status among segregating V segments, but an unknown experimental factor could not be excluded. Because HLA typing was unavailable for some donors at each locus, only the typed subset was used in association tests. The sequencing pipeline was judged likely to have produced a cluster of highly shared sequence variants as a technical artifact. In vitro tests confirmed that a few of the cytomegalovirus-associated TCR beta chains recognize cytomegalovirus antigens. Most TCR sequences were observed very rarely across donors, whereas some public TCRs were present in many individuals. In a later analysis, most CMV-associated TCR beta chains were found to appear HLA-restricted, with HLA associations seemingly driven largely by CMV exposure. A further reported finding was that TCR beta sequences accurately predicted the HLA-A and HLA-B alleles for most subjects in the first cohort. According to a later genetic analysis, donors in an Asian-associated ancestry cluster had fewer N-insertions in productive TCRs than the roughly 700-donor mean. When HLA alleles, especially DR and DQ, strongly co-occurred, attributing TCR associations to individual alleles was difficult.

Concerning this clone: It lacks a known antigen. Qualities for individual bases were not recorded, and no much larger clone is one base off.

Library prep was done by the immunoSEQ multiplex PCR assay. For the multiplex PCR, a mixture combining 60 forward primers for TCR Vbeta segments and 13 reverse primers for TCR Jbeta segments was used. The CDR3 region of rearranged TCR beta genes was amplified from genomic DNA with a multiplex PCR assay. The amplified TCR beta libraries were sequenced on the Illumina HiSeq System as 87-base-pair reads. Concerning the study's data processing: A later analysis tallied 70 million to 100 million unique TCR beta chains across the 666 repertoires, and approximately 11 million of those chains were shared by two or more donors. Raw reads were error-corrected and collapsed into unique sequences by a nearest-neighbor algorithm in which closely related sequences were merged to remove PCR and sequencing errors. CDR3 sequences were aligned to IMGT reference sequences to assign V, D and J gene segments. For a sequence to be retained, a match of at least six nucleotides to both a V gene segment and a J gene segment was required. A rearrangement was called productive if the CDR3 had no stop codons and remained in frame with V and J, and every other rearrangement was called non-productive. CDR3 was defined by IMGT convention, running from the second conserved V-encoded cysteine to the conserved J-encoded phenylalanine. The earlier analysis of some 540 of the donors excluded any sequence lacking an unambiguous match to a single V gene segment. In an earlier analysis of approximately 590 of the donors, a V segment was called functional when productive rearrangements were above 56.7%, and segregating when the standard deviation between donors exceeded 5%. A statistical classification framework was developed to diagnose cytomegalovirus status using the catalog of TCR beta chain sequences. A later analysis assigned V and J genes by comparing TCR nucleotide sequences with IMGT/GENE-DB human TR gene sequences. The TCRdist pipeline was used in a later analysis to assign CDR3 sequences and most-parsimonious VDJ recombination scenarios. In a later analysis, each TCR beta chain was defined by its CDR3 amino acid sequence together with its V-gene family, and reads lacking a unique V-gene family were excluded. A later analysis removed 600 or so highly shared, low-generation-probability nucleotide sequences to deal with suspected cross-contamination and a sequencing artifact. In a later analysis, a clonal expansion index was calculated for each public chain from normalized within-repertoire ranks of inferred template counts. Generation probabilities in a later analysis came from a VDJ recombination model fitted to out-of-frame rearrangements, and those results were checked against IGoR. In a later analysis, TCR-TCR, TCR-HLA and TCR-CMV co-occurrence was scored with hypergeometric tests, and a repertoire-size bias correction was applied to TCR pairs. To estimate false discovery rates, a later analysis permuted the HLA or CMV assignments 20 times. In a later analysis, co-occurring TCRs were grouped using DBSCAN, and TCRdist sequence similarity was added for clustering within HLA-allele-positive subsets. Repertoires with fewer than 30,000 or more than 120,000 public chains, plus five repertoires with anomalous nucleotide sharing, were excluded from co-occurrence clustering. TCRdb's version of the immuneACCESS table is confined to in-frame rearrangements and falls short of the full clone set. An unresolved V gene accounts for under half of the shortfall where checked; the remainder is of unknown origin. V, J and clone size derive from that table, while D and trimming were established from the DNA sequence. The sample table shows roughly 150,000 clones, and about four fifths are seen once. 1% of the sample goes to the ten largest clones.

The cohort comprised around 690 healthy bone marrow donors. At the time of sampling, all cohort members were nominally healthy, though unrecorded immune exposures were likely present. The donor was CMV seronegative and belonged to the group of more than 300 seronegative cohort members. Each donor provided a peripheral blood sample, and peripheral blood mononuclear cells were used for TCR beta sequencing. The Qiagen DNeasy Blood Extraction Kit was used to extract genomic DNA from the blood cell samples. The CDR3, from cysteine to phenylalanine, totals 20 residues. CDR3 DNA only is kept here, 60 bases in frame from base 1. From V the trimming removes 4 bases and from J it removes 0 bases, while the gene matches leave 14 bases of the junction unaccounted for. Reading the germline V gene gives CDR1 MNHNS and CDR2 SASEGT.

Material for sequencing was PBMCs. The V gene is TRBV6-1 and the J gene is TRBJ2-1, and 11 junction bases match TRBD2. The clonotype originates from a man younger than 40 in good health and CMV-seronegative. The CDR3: CASSANMIAGGRSSYNEQFF. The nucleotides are TGTGCCAGCAGTGCAAATATGATAGCGGGAGGGCGCAGCTCCTACAATGAGCAGTTCTTC.